This TCR beta chain was found in a study of T cell responses to AZD1222 COVID-19 vaccine. Study observations and caveats: CD4 TCRs covered the whole spike, strongest at regions 160-218 and 743-854. Spike-specific TCR breadth and depth both grew after two AZD1222 doses.

Concerning this clone itself: Its target is unknown.

Only in-frame clones appear in the TCRdb table, and some are missing; sequencing was by immunoSEQ multiplex PCR. The table includes roughly 200,000 clones, about 93% detected once. The sequence derives from an adult in good health. The sequences come from peripheral blood, collected on day 0 of MenACWY control vaccination.

This CDR3 is CASSLAEASGGYTF. CDR3 DNA sequence: TGTGCCAGCAGCTTAGCGGAGGCTTCGGGTGGCTACACCTTC. The rearrangement uses TRBV7-9 and TRBJ1-2, with D uncertain. From germline, CDR1 is SEHNR and CDR2 FQNEAQ (reference sequence). V lost 0 bases and J 7 bases, leaving 12 bases between the germline ends. This CDR3 spans 14 amino acids. Drawing the rest from reference TRBV7-9 and TRBJ1-2, the complete variable domain is DTGVSQNPRHKITKRGQNVTFRCDPISEHNRLYWYRQTLGQGPEFLTYFQNEAQLEKSRLLSDRFSAERPKGSFSTLEIQRTEQGDSAMYLCASSLAEASGGYTFGSGTRLTVV.